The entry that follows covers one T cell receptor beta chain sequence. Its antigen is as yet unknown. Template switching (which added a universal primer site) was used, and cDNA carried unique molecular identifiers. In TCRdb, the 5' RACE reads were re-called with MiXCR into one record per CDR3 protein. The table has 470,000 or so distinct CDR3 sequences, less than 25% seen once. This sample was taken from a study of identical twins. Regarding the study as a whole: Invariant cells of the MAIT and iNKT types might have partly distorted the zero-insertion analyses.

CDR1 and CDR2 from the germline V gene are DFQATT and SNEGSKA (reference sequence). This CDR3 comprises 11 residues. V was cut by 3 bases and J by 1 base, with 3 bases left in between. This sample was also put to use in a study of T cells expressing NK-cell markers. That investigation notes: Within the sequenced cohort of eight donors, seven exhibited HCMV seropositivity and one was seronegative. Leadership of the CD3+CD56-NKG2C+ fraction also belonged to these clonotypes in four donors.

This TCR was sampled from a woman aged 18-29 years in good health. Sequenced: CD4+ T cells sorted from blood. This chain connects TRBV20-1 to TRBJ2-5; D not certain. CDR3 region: CSASAQETQYF. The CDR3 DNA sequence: TGCAGTGCTAGTGCCCAAGAGACCCAGTACTTC.